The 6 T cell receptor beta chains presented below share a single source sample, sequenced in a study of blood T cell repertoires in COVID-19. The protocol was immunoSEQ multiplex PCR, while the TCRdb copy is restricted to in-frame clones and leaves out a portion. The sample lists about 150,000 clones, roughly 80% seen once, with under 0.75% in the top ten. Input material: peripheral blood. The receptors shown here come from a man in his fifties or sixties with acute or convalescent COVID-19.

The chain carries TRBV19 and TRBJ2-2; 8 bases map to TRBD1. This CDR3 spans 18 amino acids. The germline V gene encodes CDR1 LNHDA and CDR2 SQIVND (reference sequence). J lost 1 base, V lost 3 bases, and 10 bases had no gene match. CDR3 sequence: CASSITTGVGLNTGELFF. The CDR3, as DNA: TGTGCCAGTAGTATCACGACAGGGGTGGGACTGAACACCGGGGAGCTGTTTTTT.

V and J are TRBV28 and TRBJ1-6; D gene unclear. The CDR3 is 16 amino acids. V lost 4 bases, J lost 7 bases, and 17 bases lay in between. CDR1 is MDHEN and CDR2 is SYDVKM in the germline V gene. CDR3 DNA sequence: TGTGCCAGCAGTTCGCCGAGCGGGCAGATCAATTCACCCCTCCACTTT. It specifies CASSSPSGQINSPLHF. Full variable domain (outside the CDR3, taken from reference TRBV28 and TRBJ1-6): DVKVTQSSRYLVKRTGEKVFLECVQDMDHENMFWYRQDPGLGLRLIYFSYDVKMKEKGDIPEGYSVSREKKERFSLILESASTNQTSMYLCASSSPSGQINSPLHFGNGTRLTVT.

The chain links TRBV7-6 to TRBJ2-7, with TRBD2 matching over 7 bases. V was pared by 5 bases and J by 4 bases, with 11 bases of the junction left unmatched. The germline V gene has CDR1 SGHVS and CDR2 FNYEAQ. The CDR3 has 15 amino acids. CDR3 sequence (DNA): TGTGCCAGCAGCCCTATGGGCGGGAGTCAATACGAGCAGTACTTC. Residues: CASSPMGGSQYEQYF.

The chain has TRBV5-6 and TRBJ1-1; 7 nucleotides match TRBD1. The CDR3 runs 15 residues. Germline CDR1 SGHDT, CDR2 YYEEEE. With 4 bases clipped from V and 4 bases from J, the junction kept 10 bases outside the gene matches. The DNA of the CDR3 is TGTGCCAGCAGCCGGAAAGGGACAGAAGGCACTGAAGCTTTCTTT. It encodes CASSRKGTEGTEAFF.

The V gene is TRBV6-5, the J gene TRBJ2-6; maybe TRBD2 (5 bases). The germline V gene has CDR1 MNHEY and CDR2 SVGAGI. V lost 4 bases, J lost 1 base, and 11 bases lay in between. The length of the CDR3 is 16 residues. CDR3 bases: TGTGCCAGCAGTTCGGGGAAAACATCTGGGGCCAACGTCCTGACTTTC. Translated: CASSSGKTSGANVLTF.

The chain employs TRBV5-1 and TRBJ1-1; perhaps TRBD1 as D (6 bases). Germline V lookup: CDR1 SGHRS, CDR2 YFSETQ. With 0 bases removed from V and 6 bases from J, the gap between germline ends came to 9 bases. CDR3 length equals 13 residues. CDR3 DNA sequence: TGCGCCAGCAGCTTGGACAGGGCCCCTGAAGCTTTCTTT. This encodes CASSLDRAPEAFF.